Each of the 13 T cell receptor beta chains below was sequenced from the same sample in a study of identical twins. MiXCR, applied by TCRdb to the 5' RACE reads, yields one record per CDR3 protein. The sample has about 810,000 distinct CDR3 sequences, 9% to 15% seen once. This sample also appeared in a second study, on yellow fever vaccine responses in identical twins.

The sequenced sample consisted of PBMCs. The receptors stem from a woman younger than 35 in good health.

This clonotype was counted only a few times. J is TRBJ1-6 and V is TRBV27, with TRBD1 matching over 8 bases. Trimming cost V 5 bases and J 3 bases; bases outside gene matches: 6. CDR1 MNHEY and CDR2 SMNVEV come from the germline V gene (reference sequence). The CDR3 contains 16 residues. CDR3 in amino acids: CASSPRTGLYNSPLHF. CDR3 nucleotide sequence: TGTGCCAGCAGTCCCCGGACAGGGCTCTATAATTCACCCCTCCACTTT.

This clonotype was recorded a few times. The chain links TRBV27 to TRBJ1-1; D ambiguous. Germline CDR1 and CDR2: MNHEY and SMNVEV (reference sequence). Trimming pared 3 bases from V and 3 bases from J, leaving 8 bases between. This CDR3 has 13 amino acids. CDR3: CASSFGWDTEAFF. The CDR3 DNA reads TGTGCCAGCAGTTTTGGTTGGGACACTGAAGCTTTCTTT.

In this sample, this clonotype turned up many times. The genes are TRBV27 and TRBJ2-1, with 12 positions matching TRBD2. Trimming took 5 bases from V and 5 from J; bases not matched to a gene: 4. CDR1 is MNHEY and CDR2 is SMNVEV in the germline V gene (reference sequence). The CDR3 loop spans 15 amino acids. CDR3 region: CASSPTSGGNNEQFF. The CDR3 region has the DNA TGTGCCAGCAGTCCTACTAGCGGGGGGAACAATGAGCAGTTCTTC.

This clonotype has a handful of counts. The rearrangement links TRBV6-1 to TRBJ2-2; D perhaps matches TRBD1 (5 bases). Trimming pared 9 bases from V and 1 base from J, leaving 12 bases between. Germline-derived CDR1 and CDR2 are MNHNS and SASEGT. The CDR3 contains 14 residues. The CDR3 coding sequence is TGTGCCAGTAGCAAGCAGGGGAACACCGGGGAGCTGTTTTTT. This gives the protein CASSKQGNTGELFF.

The table lists this clonotype with many counts. This rearrangement joins TRBV12-3 or TRBV12-4 to TRBJ2-5, with a tentative D call TRBD1 (6 bases). The CDR3 has 14 amino acids. The V end lost 6 bases, the J end lost 2 bases, and 13 bases lay between the germline ends. The CDR3 is CASSKDRLQETQYF. The CDR3 DNA reads as TGTGCCAGCAGCAAGGACAGACTTCAAGAGACCCAGTACTTC.

A few counts support this clonotype. The J gene is TRBJ2-1, the V gene TRBV27; D ambiguous. The CDR3 is 12 amino acids. CDR1 and CDR2 (germline): MNHEY, SMNVEV (reference sequence). Between the trimmed V and J ends, which lost 11 bases and 6 bases, there was a span of 14 bases. Here the CDR3 reads CAPTQDPNEQFF. DNA for the CDR3: TGTGCCCCGACGCAGGATCCCAATGAGCAGTTCTTC.

The DNA for the CDR3 is TGTGCCAGCAGTGGGGCAGTATTGCATACCTTC. Translating gives CASSGAVLHTF. V and J are TRBV11-2 and TRBJ1-2; possibly TRBD1 for D (5 bases). Germline V gene sequence: CDR1 SGHAT, CDR2 FQNNGV. The CDR3 consists of 11 residues. V was shortened by 6 bases and J by 14 bases, with 16 bases between the two germline ends. The full variable domain, its missing parts supplied by reference TRBV11-2 and TRBJ1-2, is EAGVAQSPRYKIIEKRQSVAFWCNPISGHATLYWYQQILGQGPKLLIQFQNNGVVDDSQLPKDRFSAERLKGVDSTLKIQPAKLEDSAVYLCASSGAVLHTFGSGTRLTVV.

This clonotype was found many times. The chain joins TRBV4-1 to TRBJ1-1, with a weak D call TRBD1 (5 bases). Per the germline V gene, CDR1 is MGHRA and CDR2 is YSYEKL. The V and J ends lost 1 base and 0 bases respectively, with 9 bases between them. The CDR3 sequence is 15 residues long. CDR3 DNA sequence: TGCGCCAGCAGCCAAGTCCCGGGACTGAACACTGAAGCTTTCTTT. This translates into CASSQVPGLNTEAFF.

V is TRBV12-3 or TRBV12-4 and J is TRBJ2-5; 10 nucleotides match TRBD2. The V segment lost 8 bases and the J segment 5 bases; nucleotides outside the gene matches: 2. The CDR3 is made up of 12 amino acids. The CDR3 loop is CASGTSVETQYF. The DNA for the CDR3 is TGTGCCAGCGGGACTAGCGTTGAGACCCAGTACTTC.

The J gene is TRBJ2-3, the V gene TRBV10-2; TRBD1 matches 9 bases. J was trimmed by 3 bases and V by 6 bases; bases with no gene match: 7. In germline, CDR1 is WSHSY, CDR2 SAAADI. This CDR3 is built from 15 residues. CDR3 coding DNA: TGCGCCAGCAGAAAAGACAGGGGGAGAACAGATACGCAGTATTTT. It encodes CASRKDRGRTDTQYF.

The chain's CDR3 is CASSELGQHSYEQYF. The CDR3 DNA sequence: TGTGCCAGCAGTGAACTGGGACAGCACTCCTACGAGCAGTACTTC. This chain links TRBV6-1 with TRBJ2-7; 7 bases map to TRBD1. The CDR3 extends over 15 amino acids. Germline V gives CDR1 MNHNS, CDR2 SASEGT. Unmatched junction bases numbered 4, after V lost 2 bases and J lost 0 bases.

This clonotype was counted only a few times. The gene calls are TRBV20-1 and TRBJ1-3; 9 positions match TRBD1. The CDR3 has 15 amino acids. V lost 5 bases, J lost 1 base, and 6 bases stayed unmatched. CDR1 is DFQATT, CDR2 SNEGSKA, per germline (reference sequence). The CDR3 DNA sequence: TGCAGTGCTTCCACCGGGACAGGGTCTGGAAACACCATATATTTT. It yields the protein CSASTGTGSGNTIYF.

This clonotype came up a few times. The rearrangement uses TRBV10-3 and TRBJ2-7; a possible D gene is TRBD2 (5 bases). Trimming removed 5 bases at V and 10 bases at J, with 21 bases between. This CDR3 is built from 14 residues. In germline, CDR1 is ENHRY, CDR2 SYGVKD. This CDR3 reads CAISKVEGQREQYV. The CDR3 DNA sequence: TGTGCCATCAGTAAAGTCGAGGGCCAAAGGGAACAGTACGTC.